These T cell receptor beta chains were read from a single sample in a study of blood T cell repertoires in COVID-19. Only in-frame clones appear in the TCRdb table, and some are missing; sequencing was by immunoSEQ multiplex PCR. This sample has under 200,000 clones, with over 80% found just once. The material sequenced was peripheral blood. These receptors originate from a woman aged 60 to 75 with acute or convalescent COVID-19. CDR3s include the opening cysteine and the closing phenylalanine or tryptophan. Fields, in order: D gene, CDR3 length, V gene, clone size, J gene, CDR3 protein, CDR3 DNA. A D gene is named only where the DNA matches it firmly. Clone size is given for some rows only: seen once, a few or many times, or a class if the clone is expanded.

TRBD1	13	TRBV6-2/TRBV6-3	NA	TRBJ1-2	CASSQDRDYGYTF	TGTGCCAGCAGCCAGGACAGGGACTATGGCTACACCTTC
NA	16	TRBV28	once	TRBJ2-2	CASSLLDSLNTGELFF	TGTGCCAGCAGTTTACTCGACAGCCTGAACACCGGGGAGCTGTTTTTT
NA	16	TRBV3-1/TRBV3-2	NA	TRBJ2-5	CASSQDRIGARETQYF	TGTGCCAGCAGCCAAGATCGGATAGGAGCGCGCGAGACCCAGTACTTC
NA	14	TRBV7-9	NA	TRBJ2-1	CASSGRDGYNEQFF	TGTGCCAGCAGCGGTCGGGATGGGTACAATGAGCAGTTCTTC
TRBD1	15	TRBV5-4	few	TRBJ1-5	CASSNSGQINQPQHF	TGTGCCAGCAGCAACTCGGGACAGATCAATCAGCCCCAGCATTTT
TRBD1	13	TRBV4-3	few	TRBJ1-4	CASSHRTGLELFF	TGCGCCAGCAGCCACAGGACAGGGTTGGAACTGTTTTTT
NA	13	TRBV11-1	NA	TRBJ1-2	CASSEQGRGGYTF	TGTGCCAGCAGCGAGCAGGGGAGGGGCGGCTACACCTTC
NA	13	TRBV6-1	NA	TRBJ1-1	CASSEIRNTEAFF	TGTGCCAGCAGTGAAATCCGGAACACTGAAGCTTTCTTT
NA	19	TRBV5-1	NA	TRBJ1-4	CASSRGYSRELATNEKLFF	TGCGCCAGCAGCAGAGGGTACTCCCGGGAGCTTGCAACTAATGAAAAACTGTTTTTT
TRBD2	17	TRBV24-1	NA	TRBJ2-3	CATSDLPSGGPADTQYF	TGTGCCACCAGTGATTTGCCTAGCGGGGGCCCCGCGGATACGCAGTATTTT
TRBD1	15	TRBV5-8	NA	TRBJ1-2	CASSLVGGGNYGYTF	TGTGCCAGCAGCTTGGTCGGAGGGGGCAACTATGGCTACACCTTC
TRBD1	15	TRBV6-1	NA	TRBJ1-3	CASSEWTGTGNTIYF	TGTGCCAGCAGTGAATGGACAGGGACGGGAAACACCATATATTTT
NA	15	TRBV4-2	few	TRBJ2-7	CASSHDSGTRDEQYF	TGTGCCAGCAGCCATGATTCCGGGACACGGGACGAGCAGTACTTC
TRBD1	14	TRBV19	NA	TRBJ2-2	CASSPGTGAGELFF	TGTGCCAGTAGTCCCGGGACAGGGGCCGGGGAGCTGTTTTTT
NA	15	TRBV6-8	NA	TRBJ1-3	CASSFGGSSGNTIYF	TGTGCCAGCAGTTTCGGGGGTTCCTCTGGAAACACCATATATTTT
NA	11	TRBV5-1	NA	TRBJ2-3	CASSFQNTQYF	TGCGCCAGCAGCTTTCAAAATACGCAGTATTTT
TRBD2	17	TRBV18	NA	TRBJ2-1	CASSRGLAGGLANEQFF	TGTGCCAGCTCACGAGGACTAGCGGGGGGTTTGGCGAATGAGCAGTTCTTC
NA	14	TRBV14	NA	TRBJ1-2	CASSQDRRPGGYTF	TGTGCCAGCAGCCAAGATCGGCGGCCGGGGGGCTACACCTTC
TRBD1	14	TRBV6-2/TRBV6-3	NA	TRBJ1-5	CASSFLNRGEPQHF	TGTGCCAGCAGTTTTTTGAACAGGGGTGAGCCCCAGCATTTT
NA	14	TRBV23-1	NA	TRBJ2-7	CASRRGSSSYEQYF	TGCGCCAGCCGCAGGGGATCTTCCTCCTACGAGCAGTACTTC
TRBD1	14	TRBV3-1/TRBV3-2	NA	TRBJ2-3	CASSPDRGMDTQYF	TGTGCCAGCAGTCCGGACAGGGGAATGGATACGCAGTATTTT
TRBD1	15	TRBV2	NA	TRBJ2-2	CASSEKGAKPGELFF	TGTGCCAGCAGTGAAAAGGGGGCGAAACCCGGGGAGCTGTTTTTT
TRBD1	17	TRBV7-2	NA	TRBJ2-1	CASSVGQVLGIGNEQFF	TGTGCCAGCAGCGTAGGACAGGTTTTGGGAATAGGCAATGAGCAGTTCTTC
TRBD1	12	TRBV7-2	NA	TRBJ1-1	CASSFPGGEAFF	TGTGCCAGCAGCTTCCCAGGGGGTGAAGCTTTCTTT
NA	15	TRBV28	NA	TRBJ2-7	CASSMIGGVTYEQYF	TGTGCCAGCAGCATGATAGGAGGCGTTACCTACGAGCAGTACTTC
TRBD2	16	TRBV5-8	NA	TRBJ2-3	CASSRRVGLARDTQYF	TGTGCCAGCAGCCGGAGGGTGGGACTAGCAAGAGATACGCAGTATTTT
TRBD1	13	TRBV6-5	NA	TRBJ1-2	CASSKGQGRGYTF	TGTGCCAGCAGTAAGGGACAGGGGAGAGGCTACACCTTC
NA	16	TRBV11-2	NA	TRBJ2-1	CASSSMEGVSYNEQFF	TGTGCCAGCAGTTCTATGGAGGGCGTCTCCTACAATGAGCAGTTCTTC
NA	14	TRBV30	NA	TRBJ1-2	CAWSVAGEGYGYTF	TGTGCCTGGAGTGTTGCAGGGGAAGGCTATGGCTACACCTTC
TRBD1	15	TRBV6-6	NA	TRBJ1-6	CASSYGGQGLVLLHF	TGTGCCAGCAGTTACGGCGGACAGGGGCTTGTTCTCCTCCACTTT
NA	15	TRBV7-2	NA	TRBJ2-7	CASSARSAGRYEQYF	TGTGCCAGCAGCGCGCGGTCAGCAGGGCGCTACGAGCAGTACTTC
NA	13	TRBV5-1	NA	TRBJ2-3	CASSSQGTDTQYF	TGCGCCAGCAGCTCCCAGGGCACAGATACGCAGTATTTT
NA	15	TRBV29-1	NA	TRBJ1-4	CSVGELGTTNEKLFF	TGCAGCGTTGGGGAGTTGGGTACAACTAATGAAAAACTGTTTTTT
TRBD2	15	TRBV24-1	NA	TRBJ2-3	CATSDSRLATDTQYF	TGTGCCACCAGTGATTCCAGACTAGCCACAGATACGCAGTATTTT
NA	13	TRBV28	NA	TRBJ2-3	CSSFSGHLDTQYF	TGTTCTTCGTTTAGTGGGCATTTAGATACGCAGTATTTT
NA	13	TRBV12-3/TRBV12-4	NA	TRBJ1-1	CASRGQMNTEAFF	TGTGCCAGCAGGGGCCAGATGAACACTGAAGCTTTCTTT
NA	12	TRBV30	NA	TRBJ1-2	CAWSVQGPGYTF	TGTGCCTGGAGTGTACAGGGACCCGGCTACACCTTC
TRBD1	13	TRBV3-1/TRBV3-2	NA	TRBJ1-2	CASSLTGAGGYTF	TGTGCCAGCAGCCTGACAGGGGCGGGAGGCTACACCTTC
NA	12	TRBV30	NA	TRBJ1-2	CAWSVAGVGYTF	TGTGCCTGGAGTGTAGCGGGGGTAGGCTACACCTTC
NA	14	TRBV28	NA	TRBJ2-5	CASSLRQAQETQYF	TGTGCCAGCAGTTTAAGACAGGCACAAGAGACCCAGTACTTC
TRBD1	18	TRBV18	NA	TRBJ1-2	CASSPLGAQGGSYYGYTF	TGTGCCAGCTCACCACTTGGAGCCCAAGGGGGCTCATACTATGGCTACACCTTC
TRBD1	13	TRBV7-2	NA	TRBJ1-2	CASSPDRDYGYTF	TGTGCCAGCAGCCCCGACAGGGACTATGGCTACACCTTC
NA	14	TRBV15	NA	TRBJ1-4	CATSRGLGGEKLFF	TGTGCCACCAGCCGAGGACTCGGTGGCGAAAAACTGTTTTTT
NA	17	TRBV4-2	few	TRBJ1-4	CASSQGRGTGDNEKLFF	TGTGCCAGCAGCCAAGGGCGGGGAACAGGCGATAATGAAAAACTGTTTTTT
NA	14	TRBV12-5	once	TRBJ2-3	CASGLGSRSDTQYF	TGTGCTAGTGGTTTGGGATCGCGGTCAGATACGCAGTATTTT
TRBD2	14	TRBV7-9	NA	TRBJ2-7	CASNVAGVRDEQYF	TGTGCCAGCAACGTCGCGGGGGTTCGGGACGAGCAGTACTTC
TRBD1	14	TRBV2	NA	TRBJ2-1	CASRETDRVSEQFF	TGTGCCAGCAGAGAGACCGACAGGGTTAGTGAGCAGTTCTTC
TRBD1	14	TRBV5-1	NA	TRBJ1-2	CASSPEGADYGYTF	TGCGCCAGCAGCCCGGAGGGGGCGGACTATGGCTACACCTTC
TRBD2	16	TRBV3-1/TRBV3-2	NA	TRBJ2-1	CASSLPGLAGAREQFF	TGTGCCAGCAGCCTCCCGGGACTAGCGGGGGCAAGGGAGCAGTTCTTC
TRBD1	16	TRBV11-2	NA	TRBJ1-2	CASSSRGTGANYGYTF	TGTGCCAGCAGCTCCCGAGGGACAGGAGCTAACTATGGCTACACCTTC
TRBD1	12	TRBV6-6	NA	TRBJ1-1	CASSYEGAGAFF	TGTGCCAGCAGTTACGAGGGGGCCGGAGCTTTCTTT
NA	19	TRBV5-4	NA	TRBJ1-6	CASSINGGRGAADNSPLHF	TGTGCCAGCAGCATTAATGGGGGGAGGGGCGCGGCCGATAATTCACCCCTCCACTTT
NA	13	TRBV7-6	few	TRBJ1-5	CASSLLGMEPQHF	TGTGCCAGCAGCTTACTCGGGATGGAGCCCCAGCATTTT
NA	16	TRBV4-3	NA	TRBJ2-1	CASSQDLGLWLDEQFF	TGCGCCAGCAGCCAAGATCTGGGACTCTGGCTGGATGAGCAGTTCTTC
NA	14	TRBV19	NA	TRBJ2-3	CASSIITGVDTQYF	TGTGCCAGTAGTATAATAACAGGTGTCGATACGCAGTATTTT
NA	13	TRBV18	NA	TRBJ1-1	CASSPNREPEAFF	TGTGCCAGCTCACCAAACAGGGAGCCTGAAGCTTTCTTT
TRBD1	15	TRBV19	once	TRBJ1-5	CASTRTGLGNQPQHF	TGTGCCAGTACCCGGACAGGGTTAGGCAATCAGCCCCAGCATTTT